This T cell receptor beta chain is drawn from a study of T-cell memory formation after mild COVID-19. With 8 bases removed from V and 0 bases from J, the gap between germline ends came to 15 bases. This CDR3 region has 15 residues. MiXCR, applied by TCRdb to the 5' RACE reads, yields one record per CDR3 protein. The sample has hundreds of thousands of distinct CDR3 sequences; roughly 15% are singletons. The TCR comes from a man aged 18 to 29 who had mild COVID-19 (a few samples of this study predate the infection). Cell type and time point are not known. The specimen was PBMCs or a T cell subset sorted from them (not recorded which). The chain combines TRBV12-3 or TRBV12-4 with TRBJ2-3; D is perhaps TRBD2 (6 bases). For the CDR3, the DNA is TGTGCCAGCCGGGGGACTGGGGGAAGCACAGATACGCAGTATTTT. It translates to CASRGTGGSTDTQYF.